Described below is a single T cell receptor (beta chain) sequence and its context. This specimen comes from a study of blood T cell repertoires in COVID-19. Study overall: From the United States, Italy and Spain came samples of acute and convalescent COVID-19. PBMCs, B-cell-depleted T cells, or T cells provided the cDNA or gDNA that made up the material.

Germline loops: CDR1 SQVTM, CDR2 ANQGSEA. V dropped 3 bases and J dropped 2 bases, with 11 bases sitting between them. CDR3 size: 13 residues. The authors' processing: From reference gene primer amplification, estimates of nucleated cell counts were derived. The protocol was immunoSEQ multiplex PCR, while the TCRdb copy is restricted to in-frame clones and leaves out a portion. V and J calls and clone size follow that table, whereas D and trimming were derived from the DNA. The table includes some 47,000 clones, around 88% detected once. This sequence originates from a woman in her fifties or sixties with acute or convalescent COVID-19. The chain carries TRBV29-1 and TRBJ2-7, with D possibly TRBD2 on 6 matching bases. The sample comprised peripheral blood. CDR3 sequence (DNA): TGCAGCGTTGACGCGGGGCCAGCCTACGAGCAGTACTTC. Its protein is CSVDAGPAYEQYF.